Listed below are T cell receptor beta chains from one sample, sequenced in a study of metastatic and nonmetastatic thyroid tumors. Using MiXCR, TCRdb reanalyzed the PCR reads. The profile covers over 70,000 clones, with roughly 18% appearing a single time and over 10% taken by the ten largest. Material: blood. These receptor sequences come from a female donor with papillary thyroid cancer or a benign thyroid nodule (not recorded which). Some clones in this sample may be carry-over from other donors' samples. The CDR3 runs from the conserved cysteine through the conserved F or W. The order of the fields is clone size, J gene, V gene, D gene, CDR3 protein, CDR3 DNA. A D gene is named only where the DNA matches it firmly. The size field is filled for only some rows; it gives once, few, many or a size class.

clone_size: many; j_call: TRBJ2-2; v_call: TRBV18; d_call: TRBD2; cdr3_aa: CASSPNGGGAGELFF; cdr3_nt: TGTGCCAGCTCACCAAATGGCGGGGGAGCCGGGGAGCTGTTTTTT
clone_size: many; j_call: TRBJ2-1; v_call: TRBV28; d_call: TRBD2; cdr3_aa: CASVNLAVDEQFF; cdr3_nt: TGTGCCAGCGTGAACCTAGCGGTGGATGAGCAGTTCTTC
clone_size: many; j_call: TRBJ2-7; v_call: TRBV18; d_call: TRBD1; cdr3_aa: CASSRTGGSYEQYF; cdr3_nt: TGTGCCAGCTCAAGGACAGGGGGGTCCTACGAGCAGTACTTC
clone_size: few; j_call: TRBJ2-7; v_call: TRBV6-1; d_call: TRBD2; cdr3_aa: CASSEGTSGSYEQYF; cdr3_nt: TGTGCCAGCAGTGAGGGGACTAGCGGCTCCTACGAGCAGTACTTC
clone_size: many; j_call: TRBJ2-2; v_call: TRBV6-1; d_call: TRBD2; cdr3_aa: CASRPSGRVPTGELFF; cdr3_nt: TGTGCCAGCAGACCAAGCGGGAGGGTACCCACCGGGGAGCTGTTTTTT
clone_size: many; j_call: TRBJ1-1; v_call: TRBV19; d_call: -; cdr3_aa: CATQGTENTEAFF; cdr3_nt: TGTGCCACCCAAGGGACGGAGAACACTGAAGCTTTCTTT
clone_size: few; j_call: TRBJ1-6; v_call: TRBV6-5; d_call: -; cdr3_aa: CASSLPGPPLHF; cdr3_nt: TGTGCCAGCAGCTTACCAGGACCACCCCTCCACTTT
clone_size: many; j_call: TRBJ2-1; v_call: TRBV6-1; d_call: TRBD2; cdr3_aa: CASSPSGSSYNEQFF; cdr3_nt: TGTGCCAGCAGTCCAAGCGGGAGCTCCTACAATGAGCAGTTCTTC
clone_size: many; j_call: TRBJ2-1; v_call: TRBV24-1; d_call: -; cdr3_aa: CATSGVWGNEQFF; cdr3_nt: TGTGCCACCAGTGGAGTGTGGGGGAATGAGCAGTTCTTC
clone_size: many; j_call: TRBJ2-1; v_call: TRBV5-6; d_call: TRBD2; cdr3_aa: CASSLTSVAYNEQFF; cdr3_nt: TGTGCCAGCAGCCTCACTAGCGTGGCCTACAATGAGCAGTTCTTC
clone_size: -; j_call: TRBJ1-5; v_call: TRBV6-1; d_call: -; cdr3_aa: CASSTRGRNQPQHF; cdr3_nt: TGTGCCAGCAGTACCCGGGGCCGCAATCAGCCCCAGCATTTT
clone_size: many; j_call: TRBJ1-2; v_call: TRBV3-1; d_call: -; cdr3_aa: CASSQGGIANYGYTF; cdr3_nt: TGTGCCAGCAGCCAGGGGGGGATAGCTAACTATGGCTACACCTTC
clone_size: many; j_call: TRBJ1-2; v_call: TRBV7-8; d_call: TRBD1; cdr3_aa: CASSLQTGTGALYGYTF; cdr3_nt: TGTGCCAGCAGCTTACAAACGGGGACAGGCGCCCTTTATGGCTACACCTTC
clone_size: -; j_call: TRBJ2-1; v_call: TRBV11-2; d_call: TRBD2; cdr3_aa: CASSGLAGGKPYNEQFF; cdr3_nt: TGTGCCAGCAGCGGATTAGCGGGAGGTAAGCCATACAATGAGCAGTTCTTC
clone_size: -; j_call: TRBJ2-3; v_call: TRBV5-4; d_call: -; cdr3_aa: CATRRGDTQYF; cdr3_nt: TGTGCCACCAGAAGGGGTGATACGCAGTATTTT
clone_size: many; j_call: TRBJ1-5; v_call: TRBV24-1; d_call: -; cdr3_aa: CATSDSSVISNQPQHF; cdr3_nt: TGTGCCACCAGTGATTCTTCCGTCATCAGCAATCAGCCCCAGCATTTT
clone_size: few; j_call: TRBJ2-6; v_call: TRBV5-1; d_call: -; cdr3_aa: CASSLEGQGYSGANVLTF; cdr3_nt: TGCGCCAGCAGCTTGGAGGGGCAGGGATACTCTGGGGCCAACGTCCTGACTTTC
clone_size: many; j_call: TRBJ2-7; v_call: TRBV6-2/TRBV6-3; d_call: -; cdr3_aa: CASTTNKNGDGDF; cdr3_nt: TGTGCCAGCACGACCAACAAAAATGGGGACGGAGACTTC
clone_size: -; j_call: TRBJ1-4; v_call: TRBV27; d_call: TRBD1; cdr3_aa: CASSLGQDPNEKLFF; cdr3_nt: TGTGCCAGCAGTTTAGGACAGGACCCTAATGAAAAACTGTTTTTT
clone_size: many; j_call: TRBJ2-7; v_call: TRBV19; d_call: -; cdr3_aa: CASSISGESGYEQYF; cdr3_nt: TGTGCCAGTAGTATTTCGGGGGAATCGGGCTACGAGCAGTACTTC
clone_size: -; j_call: TRBJ2-1; v_call: TRBV28; d_call: -; cdr3_aa: CASSLGRNEQFF; cdr3_nt: TGTGCCAGCAGTTTAGGCCGAAATGAGCAGTTCTTC
clone_size: -; j_call: TRBJ2-7; v_call: TRBV3-1; d_call: -; cdr3_aa: CASSQGQAYEQYF; cdr3_nt: TGTGCCAGCAGCCAAGGACAAGCGTACGAGCAGTACTTC
clone_size: many; j_call: TRBJ1-1; v_call: TRBV30; d_call: TRBD1; cdr3_aa: CAWSVGDRAWDTEAFF; cdr3_nt: TGTGCCTGGAGTGTTGGGGACAGGGCGTGGGACACTGAAGCTTTCTTT
clone_size: many; j_call: TRBJ1-4; v_call: TRBV3-1; d_call: TRBD1; cdr3_aa: CASSLRQGGNEKLFF; cdr3_nt: TGTGCCAGCAGCCTTAGACAGGGAGGTAATGAAAAACTGTTTTTT
clone_size: many; j_call: TRBJ2-7; v_call: TRBV3-1; d_call: TRBD2; cdr3_aa: CASSGPGTSGPGYEQYF; cdr3_nt: TGTGCCAGCAGCGGACCCGGGACTAGCGGACCCGGCTACGAGCAGTACTTC
clone_size: -; j_call: TRBJ1-2; v_call: TRBV30; d_call: -; cdr3_aa: CAWSFGGSGYTF; cdr3_nt: TGTGCCTGGAGTTTTGGGGGCTCTGGCTACACCTTC
clone_size: few; j_call: TRBJ2-7; v_call: TRBV6-2/TRBV6-3; d_call: -; cdr3_aa: CASSYSSWGDYEQYF; cdr3_nt: TGTGCCAGCAGTTACTCCTCCTGGGGGGACTACGAGCAGTACTTC
clone_size: -; j_call: TRBJ2-3; v_call: TRBV3-1; d_call: TRBD2; cdr3_aa: CASSLRGAGATDTQYF; cdr3_nt: TGTGCCAGCAGCCTCCGCGGAGCGGGAGCCACAGATACGCAGTATTTT
clone_size: many; j_call: TRBJ2-3; v_call: TRBV3-1; d_call: TRBD1; cdr3_aa: CASSQDRGQGTDTQYF; cdr3_nt: TGTGCCAGCAGCCAAGATCGGGGACAGGGGACAGATACGCAGTATTTT
clone_size: few; j_call: TRBJ1-1; v_call: TRBV20-1; d_call: TRBD1; cdr3_aa: CSARRQGLDTEAFF; cdr3_nt: TGCAGTGCTAGGAGACAGGGATTGGACACTGAAGCTTTCTTT
clone_size: few; j_call: TRBJ1-4; v_call: TRBV28; d_call: -; cdr3_aa: CASKAPLGWDDEKLFF; cdr3_nt: TGTGCCAGCAAAGCCCCTTTGGGGTGGGACGATGAAAAACTGTTTTTT
clone_size: -; j_call: TRBJ2-3; v_call: TRBV9; d_call: -; cdr3_aa: CASSVAYGRGAADTQYF; cdr3_nt: TGTGCCAGCAGCGTAGCTTACGGCAGGGGAGCTGCAGATACGCAGTATTTT
clone_size: once; j_call: TRBJ1-5; v_call: TRBV30; d_call: TRBD1; cdr3_aa: CAWIGDRGLGQPQHF; cdr3_nt: TGTGCCTGGATCGGGGACAGGGGGCTGGGTCAGCCCCAGCATTTT
clone_size: -; j_call: TRBJ1-2; v_call: TRBV14; d_call: TRBD1; cdr3_aa: CASSARDRGPYYGYTF; cdr3_nt: TGTGCCAGCAGCGCCCGGGACAGGGGGCCCTACTATGGCTACACCTTC
clone_size: many; j_call: TRBJ1-5; v_call: TRBV20-1; d_call: -; cdr3_aa: CSAPSLGGANQPQHF; cdr3_nt: TGCAGTGCTCCGTCCTTAGGGGGTGCCAATCAGCCCCAGCATTTT
clone_size: many; j_call: TRBJ2-3; v_call: TRBV24-1; d_call: -; cdr3_aa: CATSEGLPTDTQYF; cdr3_nt: TGTGCCACCAGTGAAGGACTCCCAACAGATACGCAGTATTTT
clone_size: once; j_call: TRBJ2-7; v_call: TRBV4-2; d_call: TRBD1; cdr3_aa: CASSPKTGSVDEQYF; cdr3_nt: TGTGCCAGCAGCCCCAAGACAGGGTCGGTCGACGAGCAGTACTTC
clone_size: -; j_call: TRBJ1-2; v_call: TRBV19; d_call: -; cdr3_aa: CASSRTAQANYGYTF; cdr3_nt: TGTGCCAGTAGTCGGACGGCCCAAGCTAACTATGGCTACACCTTC
clone_size: -; j_call: TRBJ2-2; v_call: TRBV3-1; d_call: -; cdr3_aa: CASSLNWVTGELFF; cdr3_nt: TGTGCCAGCAGCCTTAACTGGGTGACCGGGGAGCTGTTTTTT
clone_size: many; j_call: TRBJ1-1; v_call: TRBV7-9; d_call: -; cdr3_aa: CASSLAGARVTEAFF; cdr3_nt: TGTGCCAGCAGCTTAGCAGGGGCGCGGGTCACTGAAGCTTTCTTT
clone_size: many; j_call: TRBJ2-2; v_call: TRBV7-8; d_call: -; cdr3_aa: CASSLVEGGELFF; cdr3_nt: TGTGCCAGCAGCTTAGTTGAGGGCGGGGAGCTGTTTTTT
clone_size: many; j_call: TRBJ1-1; v_call: TRBV6-1; d_call: TRBD1; cdr3_aa: CAIERAGGWGTEAFF; cdr3_nt: TGTGCCATCGAGAGGGCAGGGGGCTGGGGCACTGAAGCTTTCTTT
clone_size: -; j_call: TRBJ1-3; v_call: TRBV20-1; d_call: -; cdr3_aa: CSARNPANGNTIYF; cdr3_nt: TGCAGTGCTAGAAACCCAGCTAATGGAAACACCATATATTTT
clone_size: many; j_call: TRBJ2-2; v_call: TRBV15; d_call: -; cdr3_aa: CATSRQGPGELFF; cdr3_nt: TGTGCCACCAGCAGACAGGGTCCCGGGGAGCTGTTTTTT
clone_size: -; j_call: TRBJ2-5; v_call: TRBV24-1; d_call: -; cdr3_aa: CATSEVGHSYQETQYF; cdr3_nt: TGTGCCACCAGTGAAGTGGGCCATTCTTACCAAGAGACCCAGTACTTC
clone_size: few; j_call: TRBJ1-2; v_call: TRBV10-3; d_call: TRBD1; cdr3_aa: CAISENRDSYGYTF; cdr3_nt: TGTGCCATCAGTGAAAACCGGGACAGCTATGGCTACACCTTC